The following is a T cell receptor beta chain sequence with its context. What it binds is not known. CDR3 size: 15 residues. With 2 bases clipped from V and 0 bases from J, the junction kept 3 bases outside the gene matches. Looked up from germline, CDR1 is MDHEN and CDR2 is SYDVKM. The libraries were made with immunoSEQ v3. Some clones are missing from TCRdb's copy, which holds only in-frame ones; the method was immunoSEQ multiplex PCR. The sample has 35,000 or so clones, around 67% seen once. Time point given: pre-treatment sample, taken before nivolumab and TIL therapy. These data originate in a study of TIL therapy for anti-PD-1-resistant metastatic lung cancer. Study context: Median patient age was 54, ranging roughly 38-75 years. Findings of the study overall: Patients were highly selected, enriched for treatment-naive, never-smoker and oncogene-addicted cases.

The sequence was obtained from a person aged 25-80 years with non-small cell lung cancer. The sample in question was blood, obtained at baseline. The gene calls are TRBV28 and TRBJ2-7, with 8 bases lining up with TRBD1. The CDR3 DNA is TGTGCCAGCAGTTTAGGCGGGACAGGCTCCTACGAGCAGTACTTC. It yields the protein CASSLGGTGSYEQYF.